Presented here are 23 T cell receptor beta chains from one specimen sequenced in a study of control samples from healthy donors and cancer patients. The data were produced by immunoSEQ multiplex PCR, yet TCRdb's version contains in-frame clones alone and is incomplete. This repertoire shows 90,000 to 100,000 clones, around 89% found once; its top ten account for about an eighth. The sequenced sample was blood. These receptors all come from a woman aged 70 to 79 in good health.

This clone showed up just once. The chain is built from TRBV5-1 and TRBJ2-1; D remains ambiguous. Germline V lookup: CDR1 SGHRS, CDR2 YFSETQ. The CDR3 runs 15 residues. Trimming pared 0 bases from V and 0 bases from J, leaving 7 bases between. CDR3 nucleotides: TGCGCCAGCAGCTTGGACCTCTCCTCCTACAATGAGCAGTTCTTC. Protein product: CASSLDLSSYNEQFF.

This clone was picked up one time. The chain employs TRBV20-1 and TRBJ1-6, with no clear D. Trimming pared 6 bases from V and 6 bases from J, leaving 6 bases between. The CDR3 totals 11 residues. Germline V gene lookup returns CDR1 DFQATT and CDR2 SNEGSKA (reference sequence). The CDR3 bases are TGCAGTGCGAAAATTAATTCACCCCTCCACTTT. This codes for CSAKINSPLHF.

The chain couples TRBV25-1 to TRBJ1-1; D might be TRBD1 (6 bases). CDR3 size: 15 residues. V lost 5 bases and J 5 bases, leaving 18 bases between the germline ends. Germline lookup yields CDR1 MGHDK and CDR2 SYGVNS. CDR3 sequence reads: CASSQTGIKSTEAFF. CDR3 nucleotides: TGTGCCAGCAGTCAAACAGGGATAAAATCGACTGAAGCTTTCTTT.

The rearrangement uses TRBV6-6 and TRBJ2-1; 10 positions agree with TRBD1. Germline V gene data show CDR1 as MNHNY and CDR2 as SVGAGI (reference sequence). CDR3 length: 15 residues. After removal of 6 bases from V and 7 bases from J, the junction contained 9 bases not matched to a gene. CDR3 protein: CASRSDRGALNEQFF. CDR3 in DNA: TGTGCCAGCAGATCGGACAGGGGGGCCCTTAATGAGCAGTTCTTC.

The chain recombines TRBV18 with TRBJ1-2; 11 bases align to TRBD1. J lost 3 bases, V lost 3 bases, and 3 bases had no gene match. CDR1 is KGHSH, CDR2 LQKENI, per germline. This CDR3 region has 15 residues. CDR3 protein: CASSPQGQGDYGYTF. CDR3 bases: TGTGCCAGCTCACCCCAGGGACAGGGGGACTATGGCTACACCTTC.

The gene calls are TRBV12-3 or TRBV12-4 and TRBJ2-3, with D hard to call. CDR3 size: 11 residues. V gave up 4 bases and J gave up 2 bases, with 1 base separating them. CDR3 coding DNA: TGTGCCAGCAGTTCCACAGATACGCAGTATTTT. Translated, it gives CASSSTDTQYF.

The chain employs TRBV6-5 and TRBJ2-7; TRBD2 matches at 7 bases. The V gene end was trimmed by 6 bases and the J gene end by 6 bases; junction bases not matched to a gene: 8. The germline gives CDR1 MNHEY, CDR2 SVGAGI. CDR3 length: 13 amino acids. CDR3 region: CASSRTRGSEQYF. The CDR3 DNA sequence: TGTGCCAGCAGCCGGACTAGGGGTTCCGAGCAGTACTTC.

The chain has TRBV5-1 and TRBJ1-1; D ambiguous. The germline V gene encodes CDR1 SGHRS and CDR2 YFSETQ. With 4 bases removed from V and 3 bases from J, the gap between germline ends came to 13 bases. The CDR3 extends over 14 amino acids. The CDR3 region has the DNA TGCGCCAGCAGCCCCGGTGGAGGGCACACTGAAGCTTTCTTT. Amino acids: CASSPGGGHTEAFF.

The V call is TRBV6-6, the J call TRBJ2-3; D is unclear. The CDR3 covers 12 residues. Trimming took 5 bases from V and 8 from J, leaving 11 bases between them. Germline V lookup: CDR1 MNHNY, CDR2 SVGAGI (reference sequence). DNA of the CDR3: TGTGCCAGCAGTCCCGATGGTGGTACGCAGTATTTT. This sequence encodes CASSPDGGTQYF.

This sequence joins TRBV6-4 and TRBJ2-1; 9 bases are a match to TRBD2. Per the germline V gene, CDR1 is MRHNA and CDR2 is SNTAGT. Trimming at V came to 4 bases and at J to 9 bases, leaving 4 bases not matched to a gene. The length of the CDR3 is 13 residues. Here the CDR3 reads CASSVSLAGEQFF. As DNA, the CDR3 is TGTGCCAGCAGTGTCTCACTAGCGGGTGAGCAGTTCTTC.

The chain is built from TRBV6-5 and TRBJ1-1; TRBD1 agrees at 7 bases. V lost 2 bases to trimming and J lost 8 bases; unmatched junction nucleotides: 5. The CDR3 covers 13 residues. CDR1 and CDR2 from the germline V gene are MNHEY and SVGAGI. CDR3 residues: CASSYVKTGEAFF. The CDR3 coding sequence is TGTGCCAGCAGTTACGTAAAGACAGGGGAAGCTTTCTTT.

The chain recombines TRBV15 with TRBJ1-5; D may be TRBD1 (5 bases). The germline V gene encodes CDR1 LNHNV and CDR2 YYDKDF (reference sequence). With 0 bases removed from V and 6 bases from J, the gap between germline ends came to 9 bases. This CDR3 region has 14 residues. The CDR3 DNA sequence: TGTGCCACCAGCAGAGATTTGAGGGGTCAGCCCCAGCATTTT. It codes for CATSRDLRGQPQHF.

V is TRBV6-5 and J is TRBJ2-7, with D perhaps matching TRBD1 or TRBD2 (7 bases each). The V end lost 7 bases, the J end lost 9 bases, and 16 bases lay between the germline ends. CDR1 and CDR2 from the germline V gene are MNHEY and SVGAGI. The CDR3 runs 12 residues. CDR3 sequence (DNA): TGTGCCAGCACCTCAGGGGGGGGAGGGCAGTACTTC. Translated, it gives CASTSGGGGQYF.

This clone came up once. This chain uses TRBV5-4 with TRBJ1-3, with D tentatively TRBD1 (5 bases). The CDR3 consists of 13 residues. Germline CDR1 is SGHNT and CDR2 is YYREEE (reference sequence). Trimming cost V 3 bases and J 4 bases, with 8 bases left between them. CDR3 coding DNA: TGTGCCAGCAGCTACTGGGGGGGAAACACCATATATTTT. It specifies CASSYWGGNTIYF.

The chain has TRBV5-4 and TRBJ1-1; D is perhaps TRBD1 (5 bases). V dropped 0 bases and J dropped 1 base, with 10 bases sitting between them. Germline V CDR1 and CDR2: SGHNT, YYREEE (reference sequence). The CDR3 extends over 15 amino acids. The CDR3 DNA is TGTGCCAGCAGCTTGGATGGGGGAACGAACACTGAAGCTTTCTTT. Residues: CASSLDGGTNTEAFF.

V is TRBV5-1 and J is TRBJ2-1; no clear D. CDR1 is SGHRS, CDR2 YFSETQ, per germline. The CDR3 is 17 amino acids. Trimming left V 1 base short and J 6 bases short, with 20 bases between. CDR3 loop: CASSLIVPTKGSNEQFF. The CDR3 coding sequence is TGCGCCAGCAGCTTGATTGTACCGACGAAAGGGTCCAATGAGCAGTTCTTC.

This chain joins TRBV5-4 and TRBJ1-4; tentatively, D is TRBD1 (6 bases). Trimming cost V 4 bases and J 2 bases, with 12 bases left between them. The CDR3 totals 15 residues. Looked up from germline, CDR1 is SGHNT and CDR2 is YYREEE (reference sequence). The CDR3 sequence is CASSPGGSTNEKLFF. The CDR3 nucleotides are TGTGCCAGCAGCCCGGGGGGCTCTACTAATGAAAAACTGTTTTTT.

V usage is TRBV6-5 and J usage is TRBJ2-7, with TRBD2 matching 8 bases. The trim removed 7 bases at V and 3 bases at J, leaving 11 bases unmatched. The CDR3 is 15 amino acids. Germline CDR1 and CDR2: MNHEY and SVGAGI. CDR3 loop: CASTKGTRVGYEQYF. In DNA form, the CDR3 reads TGTGCCAGCACCAAGGGGACTAGAGTGGGCTACGAGCAGTACTTC.

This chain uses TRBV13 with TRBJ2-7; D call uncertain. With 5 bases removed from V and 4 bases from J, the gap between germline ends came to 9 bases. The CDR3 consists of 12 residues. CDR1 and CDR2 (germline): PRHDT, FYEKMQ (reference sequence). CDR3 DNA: TGTGCCAGCAGCCTCGACGGGTACGAGCAGTACTTC. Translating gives CASSLDGYEQYF.

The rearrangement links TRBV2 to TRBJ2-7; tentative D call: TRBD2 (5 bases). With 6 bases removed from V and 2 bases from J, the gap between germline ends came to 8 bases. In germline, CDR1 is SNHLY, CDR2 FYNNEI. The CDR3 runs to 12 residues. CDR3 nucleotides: TGTGCCAGCAGGAGGGAAACCTACGAGCAGTACTTC. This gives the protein CASRRETYEQYF.

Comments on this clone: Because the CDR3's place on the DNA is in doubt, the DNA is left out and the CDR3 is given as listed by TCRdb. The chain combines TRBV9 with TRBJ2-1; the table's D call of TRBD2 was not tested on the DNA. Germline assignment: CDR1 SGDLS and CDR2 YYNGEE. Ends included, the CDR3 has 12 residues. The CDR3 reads CASSVGGGASFF.

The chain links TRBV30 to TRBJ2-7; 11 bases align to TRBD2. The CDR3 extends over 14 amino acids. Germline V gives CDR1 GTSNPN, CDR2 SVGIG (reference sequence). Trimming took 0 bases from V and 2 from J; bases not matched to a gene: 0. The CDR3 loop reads CAWSVLAGAYEQYF. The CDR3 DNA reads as TGTGCCTGGAGTGTACTAGCGGGGGCCTACGAGCAGTACTTC. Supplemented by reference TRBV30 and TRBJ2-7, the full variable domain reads SQTIHQWPATLVQPVGSPLSLECTVEGTSNPNLYWYRQAAGRGLQLLFYSVGIGQISSEVPQNLSASRPQDRQFILSSKKLLLSDSGFYLCAWSVLAGAYEQYFGPGTRLTVT.

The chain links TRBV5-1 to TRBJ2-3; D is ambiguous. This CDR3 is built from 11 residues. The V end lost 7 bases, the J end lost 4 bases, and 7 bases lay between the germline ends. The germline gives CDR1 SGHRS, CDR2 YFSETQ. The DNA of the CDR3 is TGCGCCAGCTTCAACGCAGATACGCAGTATTTT. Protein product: CASFNADTQYF.